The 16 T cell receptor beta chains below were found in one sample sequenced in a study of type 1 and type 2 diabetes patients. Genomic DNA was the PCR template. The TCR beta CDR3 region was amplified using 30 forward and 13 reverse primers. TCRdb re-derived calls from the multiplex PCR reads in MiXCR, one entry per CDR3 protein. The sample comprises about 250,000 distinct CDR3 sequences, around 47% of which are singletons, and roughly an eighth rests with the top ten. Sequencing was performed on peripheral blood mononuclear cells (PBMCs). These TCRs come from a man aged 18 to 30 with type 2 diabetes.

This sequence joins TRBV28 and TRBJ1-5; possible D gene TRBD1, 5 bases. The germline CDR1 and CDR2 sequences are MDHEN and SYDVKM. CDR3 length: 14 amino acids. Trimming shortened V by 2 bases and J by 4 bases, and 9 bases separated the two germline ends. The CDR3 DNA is TGTGCCAGCAGTTTAGATCAGGGAAATCAGCCCCAGCATTTT. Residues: CASSLDQGNQPQHF. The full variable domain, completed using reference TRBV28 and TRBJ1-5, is DVKVTQSSRYLVKRTGEKVFLECVQDMDHENMFWYRQDPGLGLRLIYFSYDVKMKEKGDIPEGYSVSREKKERFSLILESASTNQTSMYLCASSLDQGNQPQHFGDGTRLSIL.

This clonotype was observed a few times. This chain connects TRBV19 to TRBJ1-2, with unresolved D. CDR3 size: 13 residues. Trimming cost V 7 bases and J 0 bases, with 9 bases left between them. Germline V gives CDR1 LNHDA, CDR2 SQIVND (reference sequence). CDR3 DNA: TGTGCCAGTATGGGCATCCCTAACTATGGCTACACCTTC. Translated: CASMGIPNYGYTF. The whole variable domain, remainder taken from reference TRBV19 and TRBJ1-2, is DGGITQSPKYLFRKEGQNVTLSCEQNLNHDAMYWYRQDPGQGLRLIYYSQIVNDFQKGDIAEGYSVSREKKESFPLTVTSAQKNPTAFYLCASMGIPNYGYTFGSGTRLTVV.

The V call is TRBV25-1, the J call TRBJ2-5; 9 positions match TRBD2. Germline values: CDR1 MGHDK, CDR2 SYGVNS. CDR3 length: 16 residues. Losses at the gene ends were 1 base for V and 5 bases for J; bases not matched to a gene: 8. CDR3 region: CASSELFSGSYETQYF. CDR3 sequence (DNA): TGTGCCAGCAGTGAATTGTTTAGCGGGAGTTATGAGACCCAGTACTTC.

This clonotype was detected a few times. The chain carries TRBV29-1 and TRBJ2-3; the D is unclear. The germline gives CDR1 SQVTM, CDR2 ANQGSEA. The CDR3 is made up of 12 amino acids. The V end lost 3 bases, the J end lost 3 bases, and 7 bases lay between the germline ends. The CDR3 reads CSVEELTDTQYF. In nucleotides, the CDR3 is TGCAGCGTTGAGGAACTTACAGATACGCAGTATTTT.

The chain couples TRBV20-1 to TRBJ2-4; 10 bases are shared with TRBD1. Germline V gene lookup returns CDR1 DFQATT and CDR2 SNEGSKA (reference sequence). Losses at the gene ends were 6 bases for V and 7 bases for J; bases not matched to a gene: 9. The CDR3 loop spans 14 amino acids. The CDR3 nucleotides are TGCAGTGCCGTCGACAGGGGGCGATTTAACATTCAGTACTTC. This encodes CSAVDRGRFNIQYF.

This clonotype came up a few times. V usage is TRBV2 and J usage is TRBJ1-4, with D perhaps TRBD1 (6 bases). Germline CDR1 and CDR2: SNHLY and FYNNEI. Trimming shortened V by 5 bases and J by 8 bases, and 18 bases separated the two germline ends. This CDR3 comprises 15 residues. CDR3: CASSPTTGSGEKLFF. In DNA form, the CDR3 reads TGTGCCAGCAGTCCAACTACAGGGTCGGGGGAAAAACTGTTTTTT.

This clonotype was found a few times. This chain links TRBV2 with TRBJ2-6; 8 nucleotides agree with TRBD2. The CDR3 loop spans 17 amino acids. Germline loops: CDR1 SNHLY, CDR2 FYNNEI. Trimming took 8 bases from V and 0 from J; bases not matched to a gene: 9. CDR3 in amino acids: CASSLGGGRSGANVLTF. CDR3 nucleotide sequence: TGTGCCAGCTCCCTCGGGGGGGGACGCTCTGGGGCCAACGTCCTGACTTTC.

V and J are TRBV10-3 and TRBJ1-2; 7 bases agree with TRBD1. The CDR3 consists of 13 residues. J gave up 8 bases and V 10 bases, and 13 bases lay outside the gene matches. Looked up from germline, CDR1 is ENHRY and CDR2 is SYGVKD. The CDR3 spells CASRGDRAGGYTF. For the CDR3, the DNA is TGTGCCAGCAGGGGAGACAGGGCAGGCGGCTACACCTTC.

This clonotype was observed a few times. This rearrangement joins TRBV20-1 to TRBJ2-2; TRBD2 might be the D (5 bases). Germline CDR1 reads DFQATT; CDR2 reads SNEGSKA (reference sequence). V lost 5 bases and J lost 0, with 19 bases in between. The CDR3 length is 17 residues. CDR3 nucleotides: TGCAGTGCTGAGGGCGTCGGGGTTAATGCGAACACCGGGGAGCTGTTTTTT. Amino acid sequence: CSAEGVGVNANTGELFF.

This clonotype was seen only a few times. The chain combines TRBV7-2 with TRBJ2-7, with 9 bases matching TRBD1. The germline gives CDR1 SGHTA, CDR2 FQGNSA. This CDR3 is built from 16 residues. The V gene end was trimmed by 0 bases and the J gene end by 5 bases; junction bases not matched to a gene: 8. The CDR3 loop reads CASSLASGTGSNEQYF. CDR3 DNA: TGTGCCAGCAGCTTAGCCTCCGGGACAGGGTCCAACGAGCAGTACTTC.

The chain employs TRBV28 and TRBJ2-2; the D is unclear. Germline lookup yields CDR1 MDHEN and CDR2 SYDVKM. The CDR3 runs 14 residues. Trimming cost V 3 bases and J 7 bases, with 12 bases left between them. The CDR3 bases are TGTGCCAGCAGTTTTCTGCTTGCCGACGGGGAGCTGTTTTTT. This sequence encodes CASSFLLADGELFF.

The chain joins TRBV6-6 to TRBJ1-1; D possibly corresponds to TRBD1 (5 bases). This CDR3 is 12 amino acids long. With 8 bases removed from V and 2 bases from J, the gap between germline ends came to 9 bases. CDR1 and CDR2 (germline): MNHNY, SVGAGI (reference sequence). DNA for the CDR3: TGTGCCAGCGGAGGGGCCAACACTGAAGCTTTCTTT. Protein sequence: CASGGANTEAFF.

CDR3: CSARDKPFRDSPLHF. DNA of the CDR3: TGCAGTGCTCGTGACAAACCGTTTAGGGATTCACCCCTCCACTTT. The genes are TRBV20-1 and TRBJ1-6; D uncertain. V lost 5 bases to trimming and J lost 8 bases, with 19 bases between them. The CDR3 has 15 residues. Germline V gene sequence: CDR1 DFQATT, CDR2 SNEGSKA (reference sequence).

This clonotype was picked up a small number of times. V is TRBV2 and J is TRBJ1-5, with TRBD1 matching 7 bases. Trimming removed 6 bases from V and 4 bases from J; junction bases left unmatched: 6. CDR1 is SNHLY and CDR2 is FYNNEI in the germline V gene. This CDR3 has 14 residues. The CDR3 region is CASRGTDRNQPQHF. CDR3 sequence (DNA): TGTGCCAGCAGAGGGACAGATCGGAATCAGCCCCAGCATTTT.

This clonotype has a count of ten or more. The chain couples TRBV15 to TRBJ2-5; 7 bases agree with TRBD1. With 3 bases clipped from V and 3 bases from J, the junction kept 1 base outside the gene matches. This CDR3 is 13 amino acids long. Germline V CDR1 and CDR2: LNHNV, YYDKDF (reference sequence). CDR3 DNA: TGTGCCACCAGCAGCAGGGGGAAAGAGACCCAGTACTTC. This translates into CATSSRGKETQYF.

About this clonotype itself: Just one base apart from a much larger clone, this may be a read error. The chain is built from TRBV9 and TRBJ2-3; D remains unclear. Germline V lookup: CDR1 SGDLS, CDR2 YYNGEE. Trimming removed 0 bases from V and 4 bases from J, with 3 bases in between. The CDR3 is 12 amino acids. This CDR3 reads CASSVVADTQYF. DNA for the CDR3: TGTGCCAGCAGCGTAGTGGCAGATACGCAGTATTTT.